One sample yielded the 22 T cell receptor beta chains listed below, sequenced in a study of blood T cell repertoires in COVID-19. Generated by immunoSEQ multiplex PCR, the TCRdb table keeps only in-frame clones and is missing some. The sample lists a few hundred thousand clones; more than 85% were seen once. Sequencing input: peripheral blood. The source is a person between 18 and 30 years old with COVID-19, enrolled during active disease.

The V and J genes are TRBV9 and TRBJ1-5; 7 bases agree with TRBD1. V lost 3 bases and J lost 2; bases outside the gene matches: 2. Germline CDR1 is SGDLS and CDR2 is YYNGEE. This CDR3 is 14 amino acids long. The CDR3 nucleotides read TGTGCCAGCAGCGGACAGGGTGGCAATCAGCCCCAGCATTTT. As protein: CASSGQGGNQPQHF.

CDR3 sequence: CASTSYEKLFF. The CDR3 DNA reads as TGTGCCAGCACTTCCTATGAAAAACTGTTTTTT. The rearrangement links TRBV2 to TRBJ1-4; D is ambiguous. CDR3 length equals 11 residues. Germline V gives CDR1 SNHLY, CDR2 FYNNEI. The ends were cut back, 7 bases at V and 6 bases at J, with 6 bases in the middle.

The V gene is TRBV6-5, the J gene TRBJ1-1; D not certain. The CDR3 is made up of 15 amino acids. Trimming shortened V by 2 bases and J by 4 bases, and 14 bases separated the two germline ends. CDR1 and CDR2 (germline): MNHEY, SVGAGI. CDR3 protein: CASSYQAQVRTEAFF. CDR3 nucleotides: TGTGCCAGCAGTTACCAGGCCCAGGTTCGCACTGAAGCTTTCTTT.

The CDR3 loop is CASSKTNSNQPQHF. The CDR3 DNA sequence: TGTGCCAGCAGTAAAACTAATAGCAATCAGCCCCAGCATTTT. The rearrangement uses TRBV2 and TRBJ1-5; D is unresolved. Germline CDR1 reads SNHLY; CDR2 reads FYNNEI. V lost 5 bases to trimming and J lost 0 bases, with 8 bases between them. The CDR3 runs 14 residues.

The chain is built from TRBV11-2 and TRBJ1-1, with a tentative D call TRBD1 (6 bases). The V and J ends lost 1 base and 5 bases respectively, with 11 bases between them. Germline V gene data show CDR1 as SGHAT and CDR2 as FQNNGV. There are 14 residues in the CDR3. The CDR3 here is CASSLVGGGTEAFF. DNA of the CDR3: TGTGCCAGCAGCTTAGTAGGGGGGGGGACTGAAGCTTTCTTT.

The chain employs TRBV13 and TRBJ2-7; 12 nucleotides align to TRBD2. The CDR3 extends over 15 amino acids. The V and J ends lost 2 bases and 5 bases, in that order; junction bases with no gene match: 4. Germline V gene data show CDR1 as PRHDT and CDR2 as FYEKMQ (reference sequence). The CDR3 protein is CASSLPSGRGNEQYF. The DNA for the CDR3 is TGTGCCAGCAGCTTACCTAGCGGGAGGGGCAACGAGCAGTACTTC. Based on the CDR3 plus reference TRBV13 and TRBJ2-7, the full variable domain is AAGVIQSPRHLIKEKRETATLKCYPIPRHDTVYWYQQGPGQDPQFLISFYEKMQSDKGSIPDRFSAQQFSDYHSELNMSSLELGDSALYFCASSLPSGRGNEQYFGPGTRLTVT.

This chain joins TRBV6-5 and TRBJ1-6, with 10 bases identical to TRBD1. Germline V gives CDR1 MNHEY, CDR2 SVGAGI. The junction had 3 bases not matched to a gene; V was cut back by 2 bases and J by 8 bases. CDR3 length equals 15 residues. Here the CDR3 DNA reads TGTGCCAGCAGTTACAGGGACAGGGGTGATTCACCCCTCCACTTT. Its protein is CASSYRDRGDSPLHF.

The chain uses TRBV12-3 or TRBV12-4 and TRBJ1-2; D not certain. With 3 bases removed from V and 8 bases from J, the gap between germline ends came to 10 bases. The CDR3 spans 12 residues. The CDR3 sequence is CASSFAETGYTF. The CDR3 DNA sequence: TGTGCCAGCAGTTTCGCGGAAACGGGCTACACCTTC.

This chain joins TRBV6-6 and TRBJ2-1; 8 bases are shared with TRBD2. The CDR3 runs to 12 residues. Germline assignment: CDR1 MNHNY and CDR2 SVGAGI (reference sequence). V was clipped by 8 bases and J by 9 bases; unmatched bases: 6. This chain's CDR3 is CASLAGRSEQFF. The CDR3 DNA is TGTGCCAGCCTAGCGGGCAGGAGTGAGCAGTTCTTC.

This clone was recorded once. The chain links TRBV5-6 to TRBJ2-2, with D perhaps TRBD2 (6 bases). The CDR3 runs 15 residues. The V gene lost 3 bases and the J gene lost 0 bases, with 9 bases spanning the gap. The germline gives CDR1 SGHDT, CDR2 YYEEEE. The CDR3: CASSYGTPNTGELFF. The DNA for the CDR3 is TGTGCCAGCAGCTACGGGACTCCGAACACCGGGGAGCTGTTTTTT. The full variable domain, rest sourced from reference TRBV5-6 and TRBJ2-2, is DAGVTQSPTHLIKTRGQQVTLRCSPKSGHDTVSWYQQALGQGPQFIFQYYEEEERQRGNFPDRFSGHQFPNYSSELNVNALLLGDSALYLCASSYGTPNTGELFFGEGSRLTVL.

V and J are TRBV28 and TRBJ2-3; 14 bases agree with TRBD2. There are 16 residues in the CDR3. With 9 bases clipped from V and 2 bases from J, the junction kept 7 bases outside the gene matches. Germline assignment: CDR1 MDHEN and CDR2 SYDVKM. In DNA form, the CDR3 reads TGTGCCAGTGGGGGACTAGCGGGGGCAATCACAGATACGCAGTATTTT. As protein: CASGGLAGAITDTQYF.

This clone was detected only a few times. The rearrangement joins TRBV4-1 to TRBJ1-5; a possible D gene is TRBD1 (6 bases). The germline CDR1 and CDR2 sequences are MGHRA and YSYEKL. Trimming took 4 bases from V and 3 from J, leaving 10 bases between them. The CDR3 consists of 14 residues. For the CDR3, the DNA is TGCGCCAGCAGCCTTACAGGGTCCAATCAGCCCCAGCATTTT. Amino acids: CASSLTGSNQPQHF.

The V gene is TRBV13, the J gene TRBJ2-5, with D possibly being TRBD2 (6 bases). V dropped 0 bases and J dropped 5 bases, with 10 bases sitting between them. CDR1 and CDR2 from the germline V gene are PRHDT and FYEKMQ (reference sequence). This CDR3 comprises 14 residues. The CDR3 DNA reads TGTGCCAGCAGCTTAGGTTCGGAGGGGGAGACCCAGTACTTC. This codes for CASSLGSEGETQYF. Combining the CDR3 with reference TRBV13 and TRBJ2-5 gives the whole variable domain AAGVIQSPRHLIKEKRETATLKCYPIPRHDTVYWYQQGPGQDPQFLISFYEKMQSDKGSIPDRFSAQQFSDYHSELNMSSLELGDSALYFCASSLGSEGETQYFGPGTRLLVL.

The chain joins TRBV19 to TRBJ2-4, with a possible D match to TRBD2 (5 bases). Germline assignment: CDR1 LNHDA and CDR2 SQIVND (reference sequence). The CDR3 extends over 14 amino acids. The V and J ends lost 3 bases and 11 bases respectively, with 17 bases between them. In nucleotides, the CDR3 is TGTGCCAGTAGTATTCAAGGATTCGGGAAGCTTCAGTACTTC. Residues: CASSIQGFGKLQYF.

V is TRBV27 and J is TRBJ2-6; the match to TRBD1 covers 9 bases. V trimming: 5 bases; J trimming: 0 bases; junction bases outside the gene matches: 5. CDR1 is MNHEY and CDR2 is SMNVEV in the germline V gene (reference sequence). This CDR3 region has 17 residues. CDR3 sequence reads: CASSQTGGSSGANVLTF. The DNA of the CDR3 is TGTGCCAGCAGTCAAACAGGGGGCTCCTCTGGGGCCAACGTCCTGACTTTC. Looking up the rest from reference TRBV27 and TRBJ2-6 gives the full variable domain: EAQVTQNPRYLITVTGKKLTVTCSQNMNHEYMSWYRQDPGLGLRQIYYSMNVEVTDKGDVPEGYKVSRKEKRNFPLILESPSPNQTSLYFCASSQTGGSSGANVLTFGAGSRLTVL.

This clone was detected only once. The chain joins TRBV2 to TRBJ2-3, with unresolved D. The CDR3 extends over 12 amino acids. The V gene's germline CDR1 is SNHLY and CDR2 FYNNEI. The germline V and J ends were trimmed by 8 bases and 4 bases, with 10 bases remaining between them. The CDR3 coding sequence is TGTGCCAGCCGGCAAAGCGCAGATACGCAGTATTTT. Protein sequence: CASRQSADTQYF.

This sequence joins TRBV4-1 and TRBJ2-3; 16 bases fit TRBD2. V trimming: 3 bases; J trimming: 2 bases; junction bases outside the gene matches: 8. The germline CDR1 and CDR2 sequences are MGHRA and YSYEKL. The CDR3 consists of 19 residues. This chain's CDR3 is CASSQSTGLAGGFTDTQYF. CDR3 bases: TGCGCCAGCAGCCAGTCGACGGGACTAGCGGGAGGGTTCACAGATACGCAGTATTTT.

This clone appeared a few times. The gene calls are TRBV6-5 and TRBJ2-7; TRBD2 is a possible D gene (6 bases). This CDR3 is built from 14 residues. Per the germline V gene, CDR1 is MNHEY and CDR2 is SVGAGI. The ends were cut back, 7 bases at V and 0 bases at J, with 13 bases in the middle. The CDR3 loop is CASMGSGHSYEQYF. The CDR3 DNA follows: TGTGCCAGCATGGGTAGCGGTCACTCCTACGAGCAGTACTTC.

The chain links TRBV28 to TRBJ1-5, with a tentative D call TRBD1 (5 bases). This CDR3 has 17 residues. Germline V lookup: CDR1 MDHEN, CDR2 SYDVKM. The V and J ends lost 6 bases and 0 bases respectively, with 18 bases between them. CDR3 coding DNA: TGTGCCAGCAGCTTCTCACCCGGGACTTATAGCAATCAGCCCCAGCATTTT. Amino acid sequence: CASSFSPGTYSNQPQHF.

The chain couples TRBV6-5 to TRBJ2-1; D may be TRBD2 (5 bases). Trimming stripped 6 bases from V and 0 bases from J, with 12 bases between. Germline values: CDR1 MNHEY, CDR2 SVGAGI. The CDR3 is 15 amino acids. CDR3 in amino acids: CASRGLGSSYNEQFF. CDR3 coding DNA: TGTGCCAGCAGGGGATTAGGGAGCTCCTACAATGAGCAGTTCTTC.

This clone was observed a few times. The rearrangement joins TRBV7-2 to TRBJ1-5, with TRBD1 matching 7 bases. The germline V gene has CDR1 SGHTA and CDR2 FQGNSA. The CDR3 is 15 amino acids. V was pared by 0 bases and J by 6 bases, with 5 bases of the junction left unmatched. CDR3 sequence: CASSLAAQGIQPQHF. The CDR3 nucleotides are TGTGCCAGCAGCTTAGCGGCACAGGGGATTCAGCCCCAGCATTTT.

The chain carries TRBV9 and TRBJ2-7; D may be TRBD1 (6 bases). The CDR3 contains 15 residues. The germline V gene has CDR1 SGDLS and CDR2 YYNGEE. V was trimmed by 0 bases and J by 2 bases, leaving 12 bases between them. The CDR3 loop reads CASSVGQESPYEQYF. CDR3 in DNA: TGTGCCAGCAGCGTAGGACAGGAGTCCCCCTACGAGCAGTACTTC.